These T cell receptor beta chains were read from a single sample in a study of CD8+ T cells in alopecia areata. Sequencing was performed with immunoSEQ multiplex PCR; in TCRdb, only in-frame clones are kept and a portion is missing. Here the sample spans 100,000 to 150,000 clones, 60% to 65% being singletons. The specimen was CD4+ T cells sorted from blood, collected at week 4, from a patient treated with tofacitinib. These receptors originate from a human donor with alopecia areata. Each CDR3 is given with its conserved first and last residue. A D gene is named only where the DNA matches it firmly. Expanded clones are given a class, and other clones once, few, many or no size at all.

TRBJ1-2	TRBD1	TRBV29-1	NA	TGCAGCGTTGTTGGGACAGGGGAATCTAACTATGGCTACACCTTC	CSVVGTGESNYGYTF
TRBJ1-1	NA	TRBV5-1	NA	TGCGCCAGCAGCTTGTTCGATTCTGAAGCTTTCTTT	CASSLFDSEAFF
TRBJ2-3	NA	TRBV7-2	few	TGTGCCAGCAGCCCAACAACAGATACGCAGTATTTT	CASSPTTDTQYF
TRBJ2-3	NA	TRBV7-9	NA	TGTGCCAGCAGCTATGCCCCAGATACGCAGTATTTT	CASSYAPDTQYF
TRBJ2-1	NA	TRBV9	NA	TGTGCCAGCAGCGTAGCCCCAAGCAGGTACAATGAGCAGTTCTTC	CASSVAPSRYNEQFF
TRBJ1-2	TRBD1	TRBV11-1	NA	TGTGCCAGCAGCTCAACAGGGGATGGCTACACCTTC	CASSSTGDGYTF
TRBJ2-1	NA	TRBV9	NA	TGTGCCAGCAGCGTTCAGGGAAGGAATGAGCAGTTCTTC	CASSVQGRNEQFF
TRBJ2-2	NA	TRBV5-1	NA	TGCGCCAGCAGCTTGGCTCAGACGAACACCGGGGAGCTGTTTTTT	CASSLAQTNTGELFF
TRBJ2-7	TRBD2	TRBV7-3	NA	TGTGCCAGCAGCCGGGGGGGCGCCTACGAGCAGTACTTC	CASSRGGAYEQYF
TRBJ2-3	TRBD1	TRBV25-1	NA	TGTGCCAGCAGTGGGGGACAGGGGTGGACAGATACGCAGTATTTT	CASSGGQGWTDTQYF
TRBJ2-7	NA	TRBV15	once	TGTGCCACCTCTTTGGGCGAGTACGAGCAGTACTTC	CATSLGEYEQYF
TRBJ1-2	NA	TRBV15	NA	TGTGCCACCAGCAGAGATCGCTTTACGGAAGGCTACACCTTC	CATSRDRFTEGYTF
TRBJ2-2	NA	TRBV2	NA	TGTGCCAGCAGTCGATCCTTCGGGGGCGCGAACACCGGGGAGCTGTTTTTT	CASSRSFGGANTGELFF
TRBJ1-1	NA	TRBV5-4	NA	TGTGCCAGCAGCTTGCTCGGGGTTCGGATGAACACTGAAGCTTTCTTT	CASSLLGVRMNTEAFF
TRBJ2-7	NA	TRBV4-2	NA	TGTGCCAGCAGCGACGGAAGCTACGAGCAGTACTTC	CASSDGSYEQYF
TRBJ2-1	TRBD1	TRBV25-1	NA	TGTGCCAGCAGTGATGGGGGACAGGGGTGTGAGCAGTTCTTC	CASSDGGQGCEQFF
TRBJ1-5	NA	TRBV2	NA	TGTGCCAGCAGTGCCCGGGACACTGGGCAGCCCCAGCATTTT	CASSARDTGQPQHF
TRBJ2-2	NA	TRBV19	NA	TGTGCCAGTAGCCCCATGAGCACCGGGGAGCTGTTTTTT	CASSPMSTGELFF